Sequencing of this T cell receptor (beta chain) was carried out in a study of blood T cell repertoires in COVID-19. Overall study context: From T cells, B-cell-depleted T cells, or PBMCs came the material, which was cDNA or gDNA.

On this clone: The germline gene is not matched at one end of the junction; a read error may be the cause.

In the authors' methods: Estimation of nucleated cell counts relied on the amplification of reference gene primers. Profiled with immunoSEQ multiplex PCR; TCRdb holds only in-frame clones, not every one. V and J calls and clone size are given by that table; D and trimming were obtained from the DNA. This sample carries 130,000 to 150,000 clones, approximately 90% of them seen once, and the ten largest clones take 0.95% to 1.5%. The length of the CDR3 is 11 residues. CDR1 and CDR2 (germline): SGHNT, YYREEE (reference sequence). The clonotype originates from a woman aged 30 to 39 with acute COVID-19. V gene TRBV5-4 combines with J gene TRBJ2-7, with 8 nucleotides matching TRBD1. The sequenced material came from PBMCs or T cells enriched from blood (not recorded which). The CDR3 bases are TGTGCCAGCAGCGCGACAGGGGAGCCTCTCTTC. It encodes CASSATGEPLF.